This section outlines one TCR beta chain sequence together with its context. Antigen: not known. The data originate from a study of cytotoxic CD8 clonotypes in ibrutinib-treated CLL. Background on the study: Of a cohort that held some 10 relapsed/refractory and 15 treatment-naive patients, fewer than 18 were IGHV unmutated. By median around 66 months, approximately twelve had progressed and roughly 15 stayed remitted; responses had been 2 complete and around 25 partial.

Study-level findings and limits: The study found public clonotypes uncommon, contracting or stable on treatment.

Sequencing sought depths of 1 in 200,000 to 1 in 1 million T cells. Assay: immunoSEQ multiplex PCR; the TCRdb copy retains only in-frame clones and omits some. The data hold some 300,000 clones, with almost 80% observed a single time. The CDR3 loop spans 20 amino acids. The V segment lost 2 bases and the J segment 0 bases; nucleotides outside the gene matches: 12. Germline V gene lookup returns CDR1 SGHRS and CDR2 YFSETQ. This clonotype was sampled from a human donor with chronic lymphocytic leukemia. Sequencing used PBMCs, obtained before ibrutinib treatment. The V and J genes are TRBV5-1 and TRBJ2-7; 15 bases match TRBD2. The CDR3: CASSFPPGTSGRQSSYEQYF. The CDR3, as DNA: TGCGCCAGCAGCTTTCCCCCCGGGACTAGCGGGAGGCAAAGCTCCTACGAGCAGTACTTC.